Following are 10 T cell receptor beta chains from one sample sequenced in a study of OX40 agonist ivuxolimab in advanced cancers. Method: immunoSEQ multiplex PCR; TCRdb's copy keeps in-frame clones and lacks some. The sample lists more than 55,000 clones; 85% to 90% were seen once. Specimen: CD4+ or CD8+ T cells sorted from blood, collected in a trial of the OX40 agonist ivuxolimab. The source is an adult with an advanced solid tumor such as melanoma, head and neck, liver or kidney cancer.

The chain joins TRBV4-1 to TRBJ2-2, with TRBD1 identical over 8 bases. V was clipped by 5 bases and J by 3 bases; unmatched bases: 8. The CDR3 totals 16 residues. The germline CDR1 and CDR2 sequences are MGHRA and YSYEKL. CDR3 bases: TGCGCCAGCAGCTCACTACAGGACAGGGACACCGGGGAGCTGTTTTTT. The encoded protein is CASSSLQDRDTGELFF.

The V call is TRBV11-2, the J call TRBJ1-3, with unresolved D. Per the germline V gene, CDR1 is SGHAT and CDR2 is FQNNGV. V lost 3 bases to trimming and J lost 4 bases, with 13 bases between them. This CDR3 comprises 15 residues. CDR3 coding DNA: TGTGCCAGCAGCTTCCTCGACCGAGGCGGAAACACCATATATTTT. It is translated as CASSFLDRGGNTIYF.

The rearrangement uses TRBV27 and TRBJ2-2; tentative D call: TRBD1 (5 bases). Germline V lookup: CDR1 MNHEY, CDR2 SMNVEV (reference sequence). The CDR3 is 14 residues long. V lost 10 bases and J lost 0, with 12 bases in between. The CDR3, as DNA: TGTGCCACCAAAAGGACACCGAACACCGGGGAGCTGTTTTTT. As protein: CATKRTPNTGELFF.

The chain combines TRBV5-8 with TRBJ1-4; 8 bases match TRBD1. V shed 4 bases and J 1 base; nucleotides not matched to a gene: 3. The CDR3 contains 15 residues. From germline, CDR1 is SGHTS and CDR2 YDEGEE. This CDR3 reads CASSLGTGTNEKLFF. The CDR3 nucleotides are TGTGCCAGCAGCCTCGGGACAGGAACTAATGAAAAACTGTTTTTT.

This clone was seen a few times. This sequence joins TRBV30 and TRBJ1-4; 7 nucleotides match TRBD1. Germline loops: CDR1 GTSNPN, CDR2 SVGIG (reference sequence). Trimming cost V 3 bases and J 10 bases; bases outside gene matches: 8. CDR3 length equals 13 residues. The chain's CDR3 is CAWREQGFGKLFF. CDR3 DNA sequence: TGTGCCTGGAGGGAACAGGGGTTCGGAAAACTGTTTTTT. Supplemented by reference TRBV30 and TRBJ1-4, the full variable domain reads SQTIHQWPATLVQPVGSPLSLECTVEGTSNPNLYWYRQAAGRGLQLLFYSVGIGQISSEVPQNLSASRPQDRQFILSSKKLLLSDSGFYLCAWREQGFGKLFFGSGTQLSVL.

The chain carries TRBV7-3 and TRBJ1-4; no clear D. In germline, CDR1 is SGHTA, CDR2 FQGTGA. The V end was cut by 7 bases, the J end by 2 bases, with 14 bases between. The CDR3 has 15 amino acids. CDR3 residues: CASTSRAATNEKLFF. As DNA, the CDR3 is TGTGCCAGCACCAGTCGGGCAGCTACTAATGAAAAACTGTTTTTT.

The chain joins TRBV6-4 to TRBJ1-3; 9 positions match TRBD1. The CDR3 loop spans 16 amino acids. The ends lost 4 bases at V and 4 bases at J; junction bases unmatched: 8. CDR1 MRHNA and CDR2 SNTAGT come from the germline V gene. The CDR3: CASSAPQGAGGNTIYF. CDR3 in DNA: TGTGCCAGCAGTGCTCCACAGGGGGCAGGGGGAAACACCATATATTTT.

The chain uses TRBV11-3 and TRBJ2-7, with D unclear. V was trimmed by 2 bases and J by 1 base, leaving 6 bases between them. Germline V gene lookup returns CDR1 SGHNT and CDR2 YENEEA. This CDR3 has 13 residues. This CDR3 is CASSLFQSYEQYF. The CDR3 coding sequence is TGTGCCAGCAGCTTATTTCAGTCCTACGAGCAGTACTTC. The full variable domain, in which reference TRBV11-3 and TRBJ2-7 provide the parts outside the CDR3, is EAGVVQSPRYKIIEKKQPVAFWCNPISGHNTLYWYLQNLGQGPELLIRYENEEAVDDSQLPKDRFSAERLKGVDSTLKIQPAELGDSAVYLCASSLFQSYEQYFGPGTRLTVT.

The chain recombines TRBV29-1 with TRBJ1-4; 11 bases are a match to TRBD1. The CDR3 length is 16 residues. Germline V gene data show CDR1 as SQVTM and CDR2 as ANQGSEA. V dropped 5 bases and J dropped 7; count of bases not matched to a gene: 12. The CDR3 region has the DNA TGCAGCGTTCGGACAGGGGGCGCCGGCGTTGGTGAAAAACTGTTTTTT. Its translation: CSVRTGGAGVGEKLFF.

The chain combines TRBV29-1 with TRBJ2-1; weak D call: TRBD1 (5 bases). The CDR3 totals 13 residues. The V and J ends lost 4 bases and 7 bases respectively, with 14 bases between them. The germline gives CDR1 SQVTM, CDR2 ANQGSEA. CDR3 nucleotides: TGCAGCGTTGGGCAGGGTCGGGTGAATGAGCAGTTCTTC. Translated, it gives CSVGQGRVNEQFF.